A single sample gave rise to the 21 T cell receptor beta chains below, sequenced in a study of regulatory T cells in long-lasting Graves disease. CDR3 regions were amplified by Arm-PCR using iRepertoire HTBI primers to build TCR beta libraries. TCRdb analysed the multiplex PCR reads with MiXCR anew, one entry per CDR3 protein. The table includes about 660,000 distinct CDR3 sequences, around 30% detected once. The time point here: persistent/refractory GD, antithyroid drugs over 5 years with positive TRAb. Researchers made the TCR library from RNA that was extracted from PBMCs. The sample in question was peripheral blood mononuclear cells (PBMCs), obtained when the disease was refractory, from a patient treated with antithyroid drugs. Receptor source: a female donor with Graves disease.

The J gene is TRBJ2-7, the V gene TRBV20-1; D is unresolved. Per germline, CDR1 DFQATT and CDR2 SNEGSKA (reference sequence). V shed 5 bases and J shed 4 bases, with 12 bases lying between them. This CDR3 has 12 residues. The CDR3 DNA follows: TGCAGTGCTTGGACGGTTGGGTACGAGCAGTACTTC. Its protein product is CSAWTVGYEQYF.

This clonotype was seen many times. The chain has TRBV28 and TRBJ1-1; D is perhaps TRBD1 (5 bases). V was shortened by 2 bases and J by 4 bases, with 17 bases between the two germline ends. The CDR3 has 16 residues. Germline loops: CDR1 MDHEN, CDR2 SYDVKM. As DNA, the CDR3 is TGTGCCAGCAGTTTAGGATTGAGGCAGGGCAGCACTGAAGCTTTCTTT. It translates to CASSLGLRQGSTEAFF.

This clonotype has at least ten counts. The V and J genes are TRBV12-3 or TRBV12-4 and TRBJ2-7, with D unresolved. CDR3 length: 14 amino acids. V was cut by 6 bases and J by 2 bases, with 14 bases left in between. CDR3 loop: CASSPDASTYEQYF. CDR3 coding DNA: TGTGCCAGCAGCCCCGATGCATCCACCTACGAGCAGTACTTC.

The V call is TRBV12-3 or TRBV12-4, the J call TRBJ1-1; maybe TRBD1 (6 bases). V was cut by 6 bases and J by 1 base, with 18 bases left in between. CDR3 length equals 16 residues. CDR3 amino acids: CASSPLPGHRNTEAFF. The CDR3 region has the DNA TGTGCCAGCAGCCCTCTTCCGGGACACAGGAACACTGAAGCTTTCTTT.

The rearrangement links TRBV12-3 or TRBV12-4 to TRBJ2-1; D is unresolved. The CDR3 is 14 amino acids. Between the trimmed V and J ends, which lost 6 bases and 0 bases, there was a span of 9 bases. Here the CDR3 reads CASRRWDSYNEQFF. CDR3 bases: TGTGCCAGCAGGAGGTGGGACTCCTACAATGAGCAGTTCTTC.

This clonotype has a handful of counts. The chain combines TRBV24-1 with TRBJ2-2, with D tentatively TRBD1 (5 bases). V lost 8 bases, J lost 0 bases, and 12 bases lay in between. CDR1 and CDR2 from the germline V gene are KGHDR and SFDVKD. This CDR3 is 15 amino acids long. CDR3 sequence reads: CATIRDGSNTGELFF. The CDR3 DNA reads TGTGCCACCATCAGGGATGGTTCGAACACCGGGGAGCTGTTTTTT.

This clonotype appeared a few times. This chain joins TRBV10-3 and TRBJ2-2; a weak D match, TRBD2 (5 bases). This CDR3 has 16 amino acids. CDR1 is ENHRY, CDR2 SYGVKD, per germline. Trimming pared 0 bases from V and 4 bases from J, leaving 12 bases between. The CDR3 bases are TGTGCCATCAGTGAGTCGCGAGGGAGCGGCACCGGGGAGCTGTTTTTT. It codes for CAISESRGSGTGELFF.

The chain uses TRBV7-8 and TRBJ1-2, with TRBD1 matching over 9 bases. The CDR3 has 14 amino acids. The germline V gene encodes CDR1 SGHVS and CDR2 FQNEAQ. J lost 7 bases, V lost 5 bases, and 8 bases had no gene match. The CDR3 DNA follows: TGTGCCAGCAGCCCAGGGACAGGGCCGGTTGGCTACACCTTC. Translating it yields CASSPGTGPVGYTF. Filled out from reference TRBV7-8 and TRBJ1-2, the complete variable domain reads GAGVSQSPRYKVAKRGQDVALRCDPISGHVSLFWYQQALGQGPEFLTYFQNEAQLDKSGLPSDRFFAERPEGSVSTLKIQRTQQEDSAVYLCASSPGTGPVGYTFGSGTRLTVV.

This clonotype showed up just once. The chain combines TRBV5-1 with TRBJ2-5, with 11 positions matching TRBD2. V gave up 4 bases and J gave up 4 bases; unmatched junction bases: 3. The germline gives CDR1 SGHRS, CDR2 YFSETQ. The CDR3 runs 14 residues. The CDR3, as DNA: TGCGCCAGCAGCCATACTAGCGGGAGAGAGACCCAGTACTTC. This gives the protein CASSHTSGRETQYF. The complete variable domain, with remaining parts taken from reference TRBV5-1 and TRBJ2-5, reads KAGVTQTPRYLIKTRGQQVTLSCSPISGHRSVSWYQQTPGQGLQFLFEYFSETQRNKGNFPGRFSGRQFSNSRSEMNVSTLELGDSALYLCASSHTSGRETQYFGPGTRLLVL.

The gene calls are TRBV7-2 and TRBJ1-2; the match to TRBD1 covers 8 bases. Germline CDR1 SGHTA, CDR2 FQGNSA. The length of the CDR3 is 17 residues. The V segment lost 2 bases and the J segment 2 bases; nucleotides outside the gene matches: 10. CDR3: CASSLRTGKWGNYGYTF. CDR3 in DNA: TGTGCCAGCAGCTTACGGACAGGGAAATGGGGGAACTATGGCTACACCTTC.

The rearrangement uses TRBV11-1 and TRBJ1-1, with D perhaps TRBD1 (6 bases). The CDR3 covers 13 residues. Trimming removed 5 bases at V and 8 bases at J, with 15 bases between. Germline values: CDR1 SGHAT, CDR2 FQDESV (reference sequence). CDR3 sequence reads: CASSPAFGTEAFF. CDR3 coding DNA: TGTGCCAGCAGCCCTGCCTTTGGGACAGAAGCTTTCTTT. Filled out from reference TRBV11-1 and TRBJ1-1, the complete variable domain reads EAEVAQSPRYKITEKSQAVAFWCDPISGHATLYWYRQILGQGPELLVQFQDESVVDDSQLPKDRFSAERLKGVDSTLKIQPAELGDSAMYLCASSPAFGTEAFFGQGTRLTVV.

This clonotype has only a few counts. The CDR3 protein is CASSQGQTGEKLFF. CDR3 coding DNA: TGTGCCAGCAGCCAGGGACAGACGGGTGAAAAACTGTTTTTT. The chain has TRBV6-2 or TRBV6-3 and TRBJ1-4, with 7 bases aligning to TRBD1. The V gene end was trimmed by 6 bases and the J gene end by 7 bases; junction bases not matched to a gene: 8. From germline, CDR1 is MNHEY and CDR2 SVGEGT. The CDR3 extends over 14 amino acids.

The table lists this clonotype with a few counts. The rearrangement joins TRBV20-1 to TRBJ1-2; D not resolved. The CDR3 runs to 13 residues. The germline V and J ends were trimmed by 0 bases and 4 bases, with 9 bases remaining between them. The germline gives CDR1 DFQATT, CDR2 SNEGSKA (reference sequence). CDR3 in DNA: TGCAGTGCTAGAGAGGGGTTTCGCTATGGCTACACCTTC. This sequence encodes CSAREGFRYGYTF.

The chain joins TRBV29-1 to TRBJ1-3, with D hard to call. CDR3 length: 13 residues. Per germline, CDR1 SQVTM and CDR2 ANQGSEA. Trimming removed 2 bases from V and 3 bases from J, with 8 bases in between. Here the CDR3 DNA reads TGCAGCGTTGAAACGGGGATTGGAAACACCATATATTTT. Its protein product is CSVETGIGNTIYF. The complete variable domain, with remaining parts taken from reference TRBV29-1 and TRBJ1-3, reads SAVISQKPSRDICQRGTSLTIQCQVDSQVTMMFWYRQQPGQSLTLIATANQGSEATYESGFVIDKFPISRPNLTFSTLTVSNMSPEDSSIYLCSVETGIGNTIYFGEGSWLTVV.

The genes are TRBV7-9 and TRBJ1-1, with D possibly being TRBD1 (5 bases). This CDR3 contains 14 residues. V shed 5 bases and J shed 5 bases, with 15 bases lying between them. Looked up from germline, CDR1 is SEHNR and CDR2 is FQNEAQ (reference sequence). Here the CDR3 DNA reads TGTGCCAGCAGCGCAGCACGGGGGAATACTGAAGCTTTCTTT. This encodes CASSAARGNTEAFF.

This clonotype was seen ten or more times. The chain couples TRBV28 to TRBJ1-2; unclear D gene. The CDR3 runs 13 residues. Germline V lookup: CDR1 MDHEN, CDR2 SYDVKM. V was shortened by 3 bases and J by 8 bases, with 13 bases between the two germline ends. CDR3 in DNA: TGTGCCAGCAGTTTCCCGGCGTCGGGAGGCTACACCTTC. This encodes CASSFPASGGYTF.

The chain uses TRBV29-1 and TRBJ2-7; 12 bases align to TRBD2. The CDR3 extends over 14 amino acids. V lost 6 bases and J lost 2; bases outside the gene matches: 5. The germline CDR1 and CDR2 sequences are SQVTM and ANQGSEA. As DNA, the CDR3 is TGCAGCGTCGCGGGACTAGCGGGCACCTACGAGCAGTACTTC. It specifies CSVAGLAGTYEQYF.

In this sample, this clonotype turned up a few times. The V and J genes are TRBV27 and TRBJ1-1; D remains ambiguous. The CDR3 is 13 amino acids. The ends were cut back, 6 bases at V and 1 base at J, with 9 bases in the middle. Germline CDR1 is MNHEY and CDR2 is SMNVEV (reference sequence). The CDR3 here is CASRRSENTEAFF. The CDR3 nucleotides read TGTGCCAGCAGGAGGAGCGAGAACACTGAAGCTTTCTTT.

V and J are TRBV7-3 and TRBJ2-5, with 7 bases aligning to TRBD2. Germline V CDR1 and CDR2: SGHTA, FQGTGA. Trimming at V came to 3 bases and at J to 0 bases, leaving 7 bases not matched to a gene. The CDR3 sequence is 16 residues long. The CDR3 here is CASSLLWGGYQETQYF. The DNA for the CDR3 is TGTGCCAGCAGCTTGTTGTGGGGGGGGTACCAAGAGACCCAGTACTTC. Full variable domain (remainder filled in from reference TRBV7-3 and TRBJ2-5): GAGVSQTPSNKVTEKGKYVELRCDPISGHTALYWYRQSLGQGPEFLIYFQGTGAADDSGLPNDRFFAVRPEGSVSTLKIQRTERGDSAVYLCASSLLWGGYQETQYFGPGTRLLVL.

The chain uses TRBV11-1 and TRBJ2-7; TRBD2 matches at 9 bases. Germline V gene sequence: CDR1 SGHAT, CDR2 FQDESV (reference sequence). V lost 3 bases to trimming and J lost 4 bases; unmatched junction nucleotides: 10. The CDR3 contains 16 residues. CDR3 bases: TGTGCCAGCAGCTTCGGTAGAGCGGGAGGCTTTTACGAGCAGTACTTC. Translated: CASSFGRAGGFYEQYF.

The chain recombines TRBV6-2 or TRBV6-3 with TRBJ2-2; 7 positions match TRBD1. Germline V lookup: CDR1 MNHEY, CDR2 SVGEGT. This CDR3 has 15 residues. J lost 4 bases, V lost 2 bases, and 4 bases had no gene match. The CDR3 spells CASSYDRVGTGELFF. The CDR3 nucleotides are TGTGCCAGCAGTTACGACAGGGTGGGCACCGGGGAGCTGTTTTTT.